The T cell receptor (beta chain) described here comes from a study of human T cells and chemical hapten exposure. Overall study findings and caveats: Sensitizing with DPC caused no change in TCRs above 1 in 1000 frequency.

This clonotype was recorded many times. Its antigen is undetermined. This CDR3 has 14 amino acids. Trimming removed 7 bases from V and 0 bases from J, with 13 bases in between. From germline, CDR1 is LGHDT and CDR2 YNNKEL (reference sequence). One entry per CDR3 protein results from TCRdb running MiXCR on the RACE reads. The sample has about 120,000 distinct CDR3 sequences; roughly an eighth are singletons. Regarding time point: patch test 1, 2 weeks after DPC sensitization. Treatment specified: therapeutic diphenylcyclopropenone sensitization with weekly scalp DPC. The sample here was whole blood, taken in connection with sensitization to the hapten diphenylcyclopropenone (DPC). This chain links TRBV3-1 with TRBJ2-7; D perhaps matches TRBD2 (5 bases). This receptor was identified in a woman aged 45-65 years with alopecia areata. Some clones in this sample may be carry-over from other donors' samples. CDR3 amino acids: CASTTTGSSYEQYF. The CDR3 DNA is TGTGCCAGCACCACTACGGGGAGCTCCTACGAGCAGTACTTC.